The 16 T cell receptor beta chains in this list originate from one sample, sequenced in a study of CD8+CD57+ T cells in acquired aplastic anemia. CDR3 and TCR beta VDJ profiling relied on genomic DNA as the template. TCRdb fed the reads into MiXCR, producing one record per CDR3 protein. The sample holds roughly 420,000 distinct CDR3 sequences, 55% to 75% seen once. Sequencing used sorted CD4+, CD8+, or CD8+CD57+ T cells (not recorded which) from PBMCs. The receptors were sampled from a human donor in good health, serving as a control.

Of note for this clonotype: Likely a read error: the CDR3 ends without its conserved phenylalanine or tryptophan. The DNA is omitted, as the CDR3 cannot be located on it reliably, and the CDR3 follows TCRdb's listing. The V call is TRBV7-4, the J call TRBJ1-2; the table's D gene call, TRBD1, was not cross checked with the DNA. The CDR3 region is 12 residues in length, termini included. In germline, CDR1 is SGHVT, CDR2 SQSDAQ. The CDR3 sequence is CASSRQDYGDYT.

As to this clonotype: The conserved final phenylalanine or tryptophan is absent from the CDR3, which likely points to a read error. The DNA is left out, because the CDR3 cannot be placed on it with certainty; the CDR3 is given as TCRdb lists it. The CDR3: CASSGRLAGGPHM. This chain joins TRBV7-6 and TRBJ1-6. With termini counted, the CDR3 has 13 amino acids. CDR1 SGHVS and CDR2 FNYEAQ come from the germline V gene.

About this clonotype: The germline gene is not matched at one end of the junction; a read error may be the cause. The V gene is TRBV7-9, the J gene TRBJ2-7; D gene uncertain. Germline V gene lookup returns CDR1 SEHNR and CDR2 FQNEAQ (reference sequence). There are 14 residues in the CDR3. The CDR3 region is CASSLAVGGHGQYF. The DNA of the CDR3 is TGCGCCAGCAGCTTGGCGGTAGGCGGCCACGGGCAATACTTC.

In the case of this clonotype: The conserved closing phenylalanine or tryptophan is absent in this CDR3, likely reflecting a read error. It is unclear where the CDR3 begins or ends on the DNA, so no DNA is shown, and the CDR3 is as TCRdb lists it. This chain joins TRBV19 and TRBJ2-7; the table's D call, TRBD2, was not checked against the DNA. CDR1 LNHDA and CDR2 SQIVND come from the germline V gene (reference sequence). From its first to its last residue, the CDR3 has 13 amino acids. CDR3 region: CASSRKAPYERYG.

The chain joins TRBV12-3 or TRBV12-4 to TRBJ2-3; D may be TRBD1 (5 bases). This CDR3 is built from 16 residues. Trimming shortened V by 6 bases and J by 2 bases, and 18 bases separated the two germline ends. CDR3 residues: CASSINPRGFTDTQYF. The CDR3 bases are TGTGCCAGCAGCATCAACCCAAGGGGTTTCACAGATACGCAGTATTTT.

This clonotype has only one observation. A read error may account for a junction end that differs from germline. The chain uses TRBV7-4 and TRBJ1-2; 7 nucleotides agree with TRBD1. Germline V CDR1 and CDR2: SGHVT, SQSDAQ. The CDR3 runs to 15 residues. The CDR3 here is CASSLAGDSGDGYTF. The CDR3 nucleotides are TGCGCCAGCAGTTTGGCGGGGGACAGCGGTGATGGCTACACCTTC.

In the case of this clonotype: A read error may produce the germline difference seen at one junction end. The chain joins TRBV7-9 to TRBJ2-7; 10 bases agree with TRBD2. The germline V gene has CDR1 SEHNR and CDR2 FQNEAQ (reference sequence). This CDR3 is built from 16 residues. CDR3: CASGLAGGTNRYEQYF. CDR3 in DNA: TGTGCCAGCGGCTTAGCGGGAGGCACGAACCGGTACGAGCAGTACTTC.

This CDR3 reads CASSLEAGRTEALFF. Here the CDR3 DNA reads TGTGCCAGCAGCTTAGAGGCAGGACGGACTGAAGCTTTGTTCTTC. V usage is TRBV7-6 and J usage is TRBJ2-1, with D perhaps matching TRBD2 (5 bases). V lost 1 base, J lost 15 bases, and 22 bases lay in between. Germline assignment: CDR1 SGHVS and CDR2 FNYEAQ. The CDR3 is 15 amino acids.

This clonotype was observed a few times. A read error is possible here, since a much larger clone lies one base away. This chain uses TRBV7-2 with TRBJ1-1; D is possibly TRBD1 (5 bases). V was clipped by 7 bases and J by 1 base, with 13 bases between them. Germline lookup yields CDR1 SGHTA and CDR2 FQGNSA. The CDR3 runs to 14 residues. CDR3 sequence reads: CASTDGGRNTEAFF. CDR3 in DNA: TGTGCCAGCACTGATGGGGGTCGGAACACTGAAGCTTTCTTT.

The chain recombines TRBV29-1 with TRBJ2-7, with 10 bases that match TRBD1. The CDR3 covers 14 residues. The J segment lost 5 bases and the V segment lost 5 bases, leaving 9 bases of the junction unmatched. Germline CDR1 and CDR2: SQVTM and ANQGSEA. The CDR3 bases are TGCAGCGTTCGCGGGGACAGGGGATCCAACGAGCAGTACTTC. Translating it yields CSVRGDRGSNEQYF.

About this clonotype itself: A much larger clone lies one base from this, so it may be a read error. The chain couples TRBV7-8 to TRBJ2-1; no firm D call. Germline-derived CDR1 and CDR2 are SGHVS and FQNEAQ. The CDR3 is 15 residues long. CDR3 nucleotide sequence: TGCGCCAGCAGCCACGTGGGTGTGGTCTACAATGAGCAGTTCTTC. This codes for CASSHVGVVYNEQFF.

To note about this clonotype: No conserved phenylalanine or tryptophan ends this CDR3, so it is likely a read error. The CDR3 spells CASSSSHIGQFS. CDR3 nucleotides: TGTGCCAGCAGTTCATCCCACATCGGGCAGTTCTCC. The rearrangement uses TRBV6-2 or TRBV6-3 and TRBJ2-1; D is uncertain. This CDR3 has 12 residues. CDR1 and CDR2 (germline): MNHEY, SVGEGT. V dropped 4 bases and J dropped 12 bases, with 13 bases sitting between them.

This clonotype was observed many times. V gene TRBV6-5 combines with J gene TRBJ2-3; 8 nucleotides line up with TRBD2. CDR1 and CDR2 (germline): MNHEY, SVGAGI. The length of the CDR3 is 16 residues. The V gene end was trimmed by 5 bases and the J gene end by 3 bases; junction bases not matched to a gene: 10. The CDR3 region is CASSRTGGAVTDTQYF. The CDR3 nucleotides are TGTGCCAGCAGTCGAACGGGGGGGGCCGTAACAGATACGCAGTATTTT.

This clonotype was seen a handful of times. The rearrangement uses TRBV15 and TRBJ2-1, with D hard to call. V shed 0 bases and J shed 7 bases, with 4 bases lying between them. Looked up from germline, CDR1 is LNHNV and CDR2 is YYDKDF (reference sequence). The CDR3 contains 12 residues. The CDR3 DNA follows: TGTGCCACCAGCAGAGAGGTGAATGAGCAGTTCTTC. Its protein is CATSREVNEQFF. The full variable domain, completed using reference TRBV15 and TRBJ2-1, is DAMVIQNPRYQVTQFGKPVTLSCSQTLNHNVMYWYQQKSSQAPKLLFHYYDKDFNNEADTPDNFQSRRPNTSFCFLDIRSPGLGDTAMYLCATSREVNEQFFGPGTRLTVL.

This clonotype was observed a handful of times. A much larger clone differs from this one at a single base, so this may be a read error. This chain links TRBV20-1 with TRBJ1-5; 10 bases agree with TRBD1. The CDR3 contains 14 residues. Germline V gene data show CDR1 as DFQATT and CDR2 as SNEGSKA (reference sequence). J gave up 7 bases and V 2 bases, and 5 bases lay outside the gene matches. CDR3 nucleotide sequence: TGCAGTGCTAGAAGGGACAGGGGTAAGCAGCCCCAGCATTTT. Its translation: CSARRDRGKQPQHF.

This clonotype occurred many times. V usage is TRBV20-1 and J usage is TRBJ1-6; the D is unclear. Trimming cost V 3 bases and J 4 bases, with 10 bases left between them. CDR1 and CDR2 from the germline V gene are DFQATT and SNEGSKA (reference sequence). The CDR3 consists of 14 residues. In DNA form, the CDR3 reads TGCAGTGCTAGTCATTTAGGGTATAATTCACCCCTCCACTTT. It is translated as CSASHLGYNSPLHF.